Sequencing of this T cell receptor (beta chain) was carried out in a study of metastatic and nonmetastatic thyroid tumors. Study results and limitations: Across blood and tumor, TCR beta diversity in malignant thyroid tumors was reportedly significantly higher than in benign nodules.

TCRdb re-clonotyped the PCR reads through MiXCR. The data show roughly 98,000 clones, with approximately 15% seen just once and 3.6% held by the top ten. This clone was detected many times. The antigen is undetermined. V lost 1 base and J lost 7, with 10 bases in between. CDR3 length: 13 amino acids. Germline V gene data show CDR1 as SGHTA and CDR2 as FQGNSA. The entire patient cohort was treatment-naive prior to thyroid surgery. The source material was blood. The rearrangement joins TRBV7-2 to TRBJ2-5; D gene uncertain. The clonotype comes from a female donor with papillary thyroid cancer or a benign thyroid nodule (not recorded which). Some clones in this sample may be carry-over from other donors' samples. DNA for the CDR3: TGTGCCAGCAGCTTAGAGGTGCCCAGGACCCAGTACTTC. It translates to CASSLEVPRTQYF.